These T cell receptor beta chains were read from a single sample in a study of prognosis after radiotherapy for stage I lung cancer. A single record per CDR3 protein comes from TCRdb applying MiXCR to the multiplex PCR reads. In the table there are 10,000 or so distinct CDR3 sequences, roughly 56% of which are singletons. Sequenced material: PBMCs, taken before or after stereotactic body radiation therapy (not recorded which). These receptors all come from a donor over 45 with non-small cell lung cancer. The CDR3 runs from the conserved cysteine through the conserved F or W. Fields, in order: D gene, clone size, V gene, CDR3 length, J gene, CDR3 protein, CDR3 DNA. A D gene is named only where the DNA matches it firmly. Not all rows give a size; the values are once, few, many and, for expanded clones, a class.

d_gene: TRBD1
abundance: .
v_gene: TRBV15
len: 15
j_gene: TRBJ2-7
CDR3aa: CATSRLSRTGDEQYF
CDR3nt: TGTGCCACCAGCAGACTGTCGAGGACAGGGGACGAGCAGTACTTC

d_gene: .
abundance: .
v_gene: TRBV5-1
len: 13
j_gene: TRBJ1-2
CDR3aa: CASSDSANYGYTF
CDR3nt: TGCGCCAGCAGCGACAGTGCTAACTATGGCTACACCTTC

d_gene: .
abundance: many
v_gene: TRBV20-1
len: 13
j_gene: TRBJ2-5
CDR3aa: CSARIAGMETQYF
CDR3nt: TGCAGTGCTAGGATAGCAGGGATGGAGACCCAGTACTTC

d_gene: .
abundance: .
v_gene: TRBV7-8
len: 14
j_gene: TRBJ2-2
CDR3aa: CASSFAMLAGELFF
CDR3nt: TGTGCCAGCAGCTTCGCGATGCTGGCCGGGGAGCTGTTTTTT

d_gene: TRBD1
abundance: many
v_gene: TRBV18
len: 13
j_gene: TRBJ2-5
CDR3aa: CASSWDREETQYF
CDR3nt: TGTGCCAGCTCATGGGACAGAGAAGAGACCCAGTACTTC

d_gene: .
abundance: .
v_gene: TRBV6-2/TRBV6-3
len: 11
j_gene: TRBJ1-2
CDR3aa: CASSFGYGYTF
CDR3nt: TGTGCCAGCAGTTTCGGCTATGGCTACACCTTC

d_gene: .
abundance: .
v_gene: TRBV12-3/TRBV12-4
len: 16
j_gene: TRBJ2-7
CDR3aa: CASSLRWGTLSYEQYF
CDR3nt: TGTGCCAGCAGTTTAAGGTGGGGGACATTGTCCTACGAGCAGTACTTC

d_gene: TRBD1
abundance: many
v_gene: TRBV9
len: 17
j_gene: TRBJ2-1
CDR3aa: CASSPGGGQGRDNEQFF
CDR3nt: TGTGCCAGCAGCCCGGGGGGGGGACAGGGGAGAGACAATGAGCAGTTCTTC

d_gene: TRBD2
abundance: medium-sized
v_gene: TRBV20-1
len: 14
j_gene: TRBJ2-3
CDR3aa: CSARVGGRVDTQYF
CDR3nt: TGCAGTGCTAGAGTAGGCGGGAGGGTAGATACGCAGTATTTT

d_gene: TRBD2
abundance: many
v_gene: TRBV2
len: 15
j_gene: TRBJ2-5
CDR3aa: CASRGGLALQETQYF
CDR3nt: TGTGCCAGCAGGGGGGGACTAGCGCTTCAAGAGACCCAGTACTTC

d_gene: .
abundance: many
v_gene: TRBV5-8
len: 13
j_gene: TRBJ1-1
CDR3aa: CASSVQVNTEAFF
CDR3nt: TGTGCCAGCAGCGTACAGGTGAACACTGAAGCTTTCTTT

d_gene: .
abundance: few
v_gene: TRBV12-3/TRBV12-4
len: 14
j_gene: TRBJ1-2
CDR3aa: CASSLAQGFYGYTF
CDR3nt: TGTGCCAGCAGTTTAGCACAGGGTTTCTATGGCTACACCTTC

d_gene: TRBD2
abundance: .
v_gene: TRBV20-1
len: 15
j_gene: TRBJ2-2
CDR3aa: CSASGTSGGTGELFF
CDR3nt: TGCAGTGCTTCCGGGACTAGCGGGGGGACCGGGGAGCTGTTTTTT

d_gene: .
abundance: medium-sized
v_gene: TRBV30
len: 14
j_gene: TRBJ2-3
CDR3aa: CAWSVSSSTDTQYF
CDR3nt: TGTGCCTGGAGTGTTAGTTCTAGCACAGATACGCAGTATTTT

d_gene: TRBD1
abundance: medium-sized
v_gene: TRBV5-6
len: 15
j_gene: TRBJ1-2
CDR3aa: CASSLTGVTRDGYTF
CDR3nt: TGTGCCAGCAGCTTAACAGGGGTAACGAGGGATGGCTACACCTTC

d_gene: .
abundance: .
v_gene: TRBV28
len: 13
j_gene: TRBJ2-7
CDR3aa: CASIVGIVYEQYF
CDR3nt: TGTGCCAGCATTGTCGGGATTGTGTACGAGCAGTACTTC

d_gene: TRBD1
abundance: many
v_gene: TRBV5-1
len: 14
j_gene: TRBJ2-7
CDR3aa: CASSPPGQQREQYF
CDR3nt: TGCGCCAGCAGCCCCCCGGGACAGCAACGCGAGCAGTACTTC

d_gene: .
abundance: .
v_gene: TRBV7-8
len: 13
j_gene: TRBJ2-1
CDR3aa: CASILAQWVEQFF
CDR3nt: TGTGCCAGCATCTTAGCGCAATGGGTTGAGCAGTTCTTC

d_gene: .
abundance: medium-sized
v_gene: TRBV6-1
len: 13
j_gene: TRBJ2-2
CDR3aa: CASRPWNTGELFF
CDR3nt: TGTGCCAGCAGGCCCTGGAACACCGGGGAGCTGTTTTTT

d_gene: .
abundance: medium-sized
v_gene: TRBV27
len: 16
j_gene: TRBJ2-7
CDR3aa: CASSTARDTVTYEQYF
CDR3nt: TGTGCCAGCAGTACGGCCCGGGACACAGTTACCTACGAGCAGTACTTC

d_gene: .
abundance: medium-sized
v_gene: TRBV19
len: 15
j_gene: TRBJ1-1
CDR3aa: CASSIRQALNTEAFF
CDR3nt: TGTGCCAGTAGTATTCGGCAGGCCTTGAACACTGAAGCTTTCTTT

d_gene: .
abundance: many
v_gene: TRBV7-8
len: 12
j_gene: TRBJ2-3
CDR3aa: CASSSVTDTQYF
CDR3nt: TGTGCCAGCAGCTCAGTCACAGATACGCAGTATTTT

d_gene: TRBD2
abundance: .
v_gene: TRBV20-1
len: 17
j_gene: TRBJ2-1
CDR3aa: CSARDGTSGRSEGEQFF
CDR3nt: TGCAGTGCTAGAGATGGGACTAGCGGGAGGTCGGAGGGTGAGCAGTTCTTC

d_gene: .
abundance: .
v_gene: TRBV28
len: 15
j_gene: TRBJ1-2
CDR3aa: CASSLSRRSNYGYTF
CDR3nt: TGTGCCAGCAGTTTATCCCGACGGAGTAACTATGGCTACACCTTC

d_gene: .
abundance: many
v_gene: TRBV29-1
len: 11
j_gene: TRBJ2-5
CDR3aa: CSVDIQETQYF
CDR3nt: TGCAGCGTTGACATACAAGAGACCCAGTACTTC

d_gene: .
abundance: .
v_gene: TRBV14
len: 17
j_gene: TRBJ2-1
CDR3aa: CASSPSLADSSYNEQFF
CDR3nt: TGTGCCAGCAGCCCTTCTTTAGCCGATAGCTCCTACAATGAGCAGTTCTTC

d_gene: .
abundance: many
v_gene: TRBV7-9
len: 15
j_gene: TRBJ2-7
CDR3aa: CASSLAAGSSYEQYF
CDR3nt: TGTGCCAGCAGCTTAGCGGCGGGCAGTTCCTACGAGCAGTACTTC

d_gene: .
abundance: few
v_gene: TRBV12-3/TRBV12-4
len: 14
j_gene: TRBJ1-6
CDR3aa: CASSPKQGFSPLHF
CDR3nt: TGTGCCAGCAGCCCCAAGCAGGGCTTCTCACCCCTCCACTTT

d_gene: .
abundance: .
v_gene: TRBV27
len: 13
j_gene: TRBJ2-7
CDR3aa: CASSLRGFYEQYF
CDR3nt: TGTGCCAGCAGTTTGAGGGGGTTCTACGAGCAGTACTTC

d_gene: TRBD2
abundance: many
v_gene: TRBV5-4
len: 15
j_gene: TRBJ2-2
CDR3aa: CASSIKRGVTGELFF
CDR3nt: TGTGCCAGCAGTATTAAGCGGGGGGTCACCGGGGAGCTGTTTTTT

d_gene: TRBD2
abundance: once
v_gene: TRBV7-8
len: 17
j_gene: TRBJ2-7
CDR3aa: CASSLTSIAGRSYEQYF
CDR3nt: TGTGCCAGCAGCTTGACCTCCATAGCGGGACGTTCCTACGAGCAGTACTTC

d_gene: .
abundance: .
v_gene: TRBV11-3
len: 15
j_gene: TRBJ2-1
CDR3aa: CASSFGGVSYNDHFF
CDR3nt: TGTGCCAGCAGCTTTGGGGGCGTCTCCTACAATGATCATTTCTTC

d_gene: .
abundance: medium-sized
v_gene: TRBV6-1
len: 14
j_gene: TRBJ1-2
CDR3aa: CASTNYGQTYGYTF
CDR3nt: TGTGCCAGCACGAATTATGGACAGACCTATGGCTACACCTTC

d_gene: TRBD1
abundance: .
v_gene: TRBV25-1
len: 15
j_gene: TRBJ2-1
CDR3aa: CASSVGRGRLNEQLF
CDR3nt: TGTGCCAGCAGTGTTGGCAGGGGGCGACTAAATGAGCAGTTATTC

d_gene: TRBD2
abundance: medium-sized
v_gene: TRBV7-8
len: 13
j_gene: TRBJ2-1
CDR3aa: CASSFSGDNEQFF
CDR3nt: TGTGCCAGCAGCTTTAGCGGGGACAATGAGCAGTTCTTC

d_gene: .
abundance: many
v_gene: TRBV27
len: 16
j_gene: TRBJ1-2
CDR3aa: CASSLTSGGSYYGYTF
CDR3nt: TGTGCCAGCAGTTTAACTTCGGGGGGGAGTTACTATGGCTACACCTTC

d_gene: .
abundance: .
v_gene: TRBV24-1
len: 15
j_gene: TRBJ2-1
CDR3aa: CATSDFGGVRNEQFF
CDR3nt: TGTGCCACCAGTGATTTTGGGGGAGTAAGGAATGAGCAGTTCTTC

d_gene: TRBD1
abundance: .
v_gene: TRBV7-9
len: 14
j_gene: TRBJ2-7
CDR3aa: CASSLEAGGHEQYF
CDR3nt: TGTGCCAGCAGCTTAGAGGCAGGGGGCCACGAGCAGTACTTC

d_gene: .
abundance: .
v_gene: TRBV20-1
len: 17
j_gene: TRBJ1-1
CDR3aa: CSASRLRGSSMNTEAFF
CDR3nt: TGCAGTGCTAGTCGGCTCAGGGGTTCCTCCATGAACACTGAAGCTTTCTTT

d_gene: .
abundance: few
v_gene: TRBV27
len: 16
j_gene: TRBJ2-3
CDR3aa: CASSLSPVGCRYTQYF
CDR3nt: TGTGCCAGCAGTTTATCCCCAGTTGGGTGTAGGTATACGCAGTATTTT

d_gene: TRBD1
abundance: once
v_gene: TRBV15
len: 15
j_gene: TRBJ1-4
CDR3aa: CATNIDRGWSEKLFF
CDR3nt: TGTGCCACCAACATTGACAGGGGGTGGAGTGAAAAACTGTTTTTT

d_gene: .
abundance: .
v_gene: TRBV5-5
len: 12
j_gene: TRBJ2-7
CDR3aa: CASSFISYEQYF
CDR3nt: TGTGCCAGCAGCTTTATCTCCTACGAGCAGTACTTC

d_gene: TRBD1
abundance: .
v_gene: TRBV6-1
len: 15
j_gene: TRBJ2-3
CDR3aa: CASSPGQGYTDTQYF
CDR3nt: TGTGCCAGCAGCCCGGGACAGGGGTACACAGATACGCAGTATTTT

d_gene: .
abundance: many
v_gene: TRBV9
len: 13
j_gene: TRBJ2-5
CDR3aa: CASSVEGEETQYF
CDR3nt: TGTGCCAGCAGCGTAGAAGGGGAAGAGACCCAGTACTTC

d_gene: TRBD1
abundance: .
v_gene: TRBV6-1
len: 16
j_gene: TRBJ2-1
CDR3aa: CACRLQGVFSSNEQFF
CDR3nt: TGTGCCTGCAGACTACAGGGGGTCTTTTCTTCTAATGAGCAGTTCTTC

d_gene: TRBD1
abundance: once
v_gene: TRBV20-1
len: 14
j_gene: TRBJ2-7
CDR3aa: CSESSGQGTYEQYF
CDR3nt: TGCAGTGAGTCGTCGGGACAGGGCACCTACGAGCAGTACTTC

d_gene: TRBD2
abundance: .
v_gene: TRBV6-2/TRBV6-3
len: 15
j_gene: TRBJ2-1
CDR3aa: CASSPTSEPYNEQFF
CDR3nt: TGTGCCAGCAGCCCCACTAGCGAGCCCTACAATGAGCAGTTCTTC

d_gene: .
abundance: .
v_gene: TRBV20-1
len: 17
j_gene: TRBJ2-4
CDR3aa: CSARDMGGAGISNIQYF
CDR3nt: TGCAGTGCTAGAGATATGGGGGGCGCGGGTATCTCAAACATTCAGTACTTC

d_gene: TRBD1
abundance: once
v_gene: TRBV6-5
len: 15
j_gene: TRBJ1-6
CDR3aa: CDSSYQGGYNSPLHF
CDR3nt: TGTGACAGCAGTTACCAGGGGGGGTATAATTCACCCCTCCACTTT

d_gene: .
abundance: .
v_gene: TRBV28
len: 13
j_gene: TRBJ1-2
CDR3aa: CASSFGGTYGYTF
CDR3nt: TGTGCCAGCAGTTTTGGGGGGACCTATGGCTACACCTTC

d_gene: TRBD2
abundance: .
v_gene: TRBV6-2/TRBV6-3
len: 15
j_gene: TRBJ2-5
CDR3aa: CASSYSDPGGETQYF
CDR3nt: TGTGCCAGCAGTTACTCGGATCCGGGAGGAGAGACACAGTACTTC

d_gene: TRBD1
abundance: .
v_gene: TRBV11-2
len: 15
j_gene: TRBJ1-1
CDR3aa: CASSSYDRGGTEAFF
CDR3nt: TGTGCCAGCAGCTCTTATGACAGGGGAGGGACTGAAGCTTTCTTT

d_gene: .
abundance: few
v_gene: TRBV5-5
len: 14
j_gene: TRBJ2-2
CDR3aa: CASSLEPNTGELFF
CDR3nt: TGTGCCAGCAGCTTGGAACCCAACACCGGGGAGCTGTTTTTT

d_gene: .
abundance: .
v_gene: TRBV6-1
len: 13
j_gene: TRBJ1-1
CDR3aa: CASSEGPIRKAFF
CDR3nt: TGTGCCAGCAGTGAAGGTCCCATCCGTAAGGCTTTCTTT

d_gene: .
abundance: many
v_gene: TRBV10-2
len: 14
j_gene: TRBJ2-7
CDR3aa: CASSPTGYGYEQYF
CDR3nt: TGCGCCAGCAGCCCGACAGGCTATGGGTACGAGCAGTACTTC

d_gene: TRBD1
abundance: medium-sized
v_gene: TRBV12-3/TRBV12-4
len: 15
j_gene: TRBJ1-2
CDR3aa: CASSLLQGANYGYTF
CDR3nt: TGTGCCAGCAGTTTGTTGCAGGGGGCTAACTATGGCTACACCTTC

d_gene: TRBD1
abundance: many
v_gene: TRBV5-6
len: 16
j_gene: TRBJ1-3
CDR3aa: CASSPRGQGAGNTIYF
CDR3nt: TGTGCCAGCAGCCCCCGGGGACAGGGGGCTGGAAACACCATATATTTT

d_gene: .
abundance: .
v_gene: TRBV7-3
len: 14
j_gene: TRBJ2-3
CDR3aa: CASSLSAGTDTQYF
CDR3nt: TGTGCCAGCAGCCTCTCCGCGGGAACAGATACGCAGTATTTT

d_gene: .
abundance: .
v_gene: TRBV6-5
len: 14
j_gene: TRBJ2-2
CDR3aa: CASSFSWSTGDLFF
CDR3nt: TGTGCCAGCAGTTTTAGCTGGTCTACCGGGGATCTGTTTTTT